This T cell receptor (beta chain) emerged from a study of control samples from healthy donors and cancer patients. Generated by immunoSEQ multiplex PCR, the TCRdb table keeps only in-frame clones and is missing some. The table lists roughly 45,000 clones, roughly nine tenths of them singletons. With 2 bases removed from V and 3 bases from J, the gap between germline ends came to 20 bases. Looked up from germline, CDR1 is ENHRY and CDR2 is SYGVKD. There are 17 residues in the CDR3. The receptor was derived from a man aged 25 to 40 with colorectal cancer. Sequenced sample: PBMCs. This chain joins TRBV10-3 and TRBJ2-7; D remains ambiguous. Written as DNA, the CDR3 is TGTGCCATCAGTGAGCCCCGAAGGATCCCGGTGGTCTACGAGCAGTACGTC. It translates to CAISEPRRIPVVYEQYV.